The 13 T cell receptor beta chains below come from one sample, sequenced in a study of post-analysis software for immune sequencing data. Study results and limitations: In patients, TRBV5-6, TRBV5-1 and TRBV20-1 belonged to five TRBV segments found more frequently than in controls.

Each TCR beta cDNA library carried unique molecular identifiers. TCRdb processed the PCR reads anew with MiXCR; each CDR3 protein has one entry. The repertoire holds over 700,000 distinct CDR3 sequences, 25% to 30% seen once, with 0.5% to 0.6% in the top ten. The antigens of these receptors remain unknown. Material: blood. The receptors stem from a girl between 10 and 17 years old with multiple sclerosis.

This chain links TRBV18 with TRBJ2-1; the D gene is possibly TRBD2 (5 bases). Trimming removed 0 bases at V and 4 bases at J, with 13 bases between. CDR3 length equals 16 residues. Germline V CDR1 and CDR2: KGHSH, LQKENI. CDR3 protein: CASSPPAAPSYNEQFF. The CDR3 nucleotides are TGTGCCAGCTCACCACCAGCGGCTCCCTCTTACAATGAGCAGTTCTTC.

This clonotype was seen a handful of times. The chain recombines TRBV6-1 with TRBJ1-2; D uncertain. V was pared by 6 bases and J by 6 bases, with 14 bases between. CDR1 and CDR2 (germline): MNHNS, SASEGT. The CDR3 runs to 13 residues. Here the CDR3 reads CASSRSTEHGYTF. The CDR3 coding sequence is TGTGCCAGCAGCCGAAGTACTGAGCATGGCTACACCTTC.

This CDR3 reads CASSSGTSGFFSSDTQYF. The CDR3 DNA sequence: TGTGCCAGCAGCTCCGGGACTAGCGGGTTTTTCAGTTCAGATACGCAGTATTTT. The V call is TRBV7-9, the J call TRBJ2-3; 12 bases fit TRBD2. V lost 4 bases, J lost 4 bases, and 12 bases stayed unmatched. Germline V lookup: CDR1 SEHNR, CDR2 FQNEAQ (reference sequence). The CDR3 contains 18 residues.

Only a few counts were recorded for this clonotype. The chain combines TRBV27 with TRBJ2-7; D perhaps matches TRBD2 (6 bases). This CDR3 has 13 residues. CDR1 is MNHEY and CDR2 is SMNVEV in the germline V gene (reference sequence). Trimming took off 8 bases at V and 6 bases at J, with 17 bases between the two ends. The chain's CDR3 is CASLGPGRGEQYF. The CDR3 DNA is TGTGCCAGCCTAGGGCCCGGGAGAGGCGAGCAGTACTTC.

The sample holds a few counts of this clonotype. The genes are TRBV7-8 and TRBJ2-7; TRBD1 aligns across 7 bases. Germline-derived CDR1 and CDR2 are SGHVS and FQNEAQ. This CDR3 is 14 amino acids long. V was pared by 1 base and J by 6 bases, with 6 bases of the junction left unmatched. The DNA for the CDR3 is TGTGCCAGCAGCTTAGGGAACAGGGGAGTCGAGCAGTACTTC. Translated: CASSLGNRGVEQYF.

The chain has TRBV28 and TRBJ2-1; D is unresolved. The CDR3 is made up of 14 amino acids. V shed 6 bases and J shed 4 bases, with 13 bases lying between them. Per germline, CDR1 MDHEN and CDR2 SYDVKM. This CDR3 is CASSPGGLYNEQFF. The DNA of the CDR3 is TGTGCCAGCAGCCCCGGTGGGCTGTACAATGAGCAGTTCTTC.

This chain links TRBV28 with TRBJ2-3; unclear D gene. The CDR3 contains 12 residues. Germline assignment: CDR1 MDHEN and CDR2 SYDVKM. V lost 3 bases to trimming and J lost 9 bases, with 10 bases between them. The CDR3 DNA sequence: TGTGCCAGCAGTTTTGGTGAGCGCACGCAGTATTTT. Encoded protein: CASSFGERTQYF.

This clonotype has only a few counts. In nucleotides, the CDR3 is TGTGCCAGCAGTGAAGGAGTGGCAGGGGACCAGCCCCAGCATTTT. Amino acids: CASSEGVAGDQPQHF. V usage is TRBV6-1 and J usage is TRBJ1-5, with a weak D call TRBD1 (6 bases). This CDR3 comprises 15 residues. Germline lookup yields CDR1 MNHNS and CDR2 SASEGT. V lost 1 base to trimming and J lost 7 bases, with 14 bases between them.

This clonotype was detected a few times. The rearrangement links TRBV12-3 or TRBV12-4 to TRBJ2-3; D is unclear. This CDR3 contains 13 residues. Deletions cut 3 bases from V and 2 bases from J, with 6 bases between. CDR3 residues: CASSFTFTDTQYF. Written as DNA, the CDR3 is TGTGCCAGCAGTTTTACTTTCACAGATACGCAGTATTTT.

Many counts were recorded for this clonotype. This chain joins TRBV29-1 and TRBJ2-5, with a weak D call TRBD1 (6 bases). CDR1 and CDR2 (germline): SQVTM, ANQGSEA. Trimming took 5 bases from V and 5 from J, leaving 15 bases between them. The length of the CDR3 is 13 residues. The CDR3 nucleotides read TGCAGCGTTTTAAACAACAGGGAGGAGACCCAGTACTTC. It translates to CSVLNNREETQYF.

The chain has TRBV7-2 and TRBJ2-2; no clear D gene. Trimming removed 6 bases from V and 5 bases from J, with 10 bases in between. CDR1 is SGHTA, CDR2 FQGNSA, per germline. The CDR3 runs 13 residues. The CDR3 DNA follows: TGTGCCAGCAGTCATAGCACGACCGGGGAGCTGTTTTTT. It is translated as CASSHSTTGELFF.

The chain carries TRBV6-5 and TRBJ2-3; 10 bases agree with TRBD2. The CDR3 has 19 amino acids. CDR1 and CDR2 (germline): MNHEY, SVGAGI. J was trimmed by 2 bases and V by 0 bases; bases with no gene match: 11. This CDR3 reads CASSYSGAGAGGHTDTQYF. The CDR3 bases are TGTGCCAGCAGTTACTCCGGGGCAGGAGCGGGGGGGCACACAGATACGCAGTATTTT.

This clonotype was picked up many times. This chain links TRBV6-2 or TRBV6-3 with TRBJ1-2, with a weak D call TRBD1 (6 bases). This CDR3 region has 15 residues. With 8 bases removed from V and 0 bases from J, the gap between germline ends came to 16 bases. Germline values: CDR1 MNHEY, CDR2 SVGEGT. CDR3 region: CASSSGHQANYGYTF. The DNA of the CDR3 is TGTGCCAGCTCCTCGGGACATCAAGCTAACTATGGCTACACCTTC.